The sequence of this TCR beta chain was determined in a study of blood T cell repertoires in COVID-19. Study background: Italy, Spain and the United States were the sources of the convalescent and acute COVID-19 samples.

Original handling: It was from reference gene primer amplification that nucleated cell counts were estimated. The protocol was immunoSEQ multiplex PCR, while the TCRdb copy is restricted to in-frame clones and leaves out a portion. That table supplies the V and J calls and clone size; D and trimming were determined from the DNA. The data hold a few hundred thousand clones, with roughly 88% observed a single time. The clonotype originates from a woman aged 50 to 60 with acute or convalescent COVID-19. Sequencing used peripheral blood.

The DNA for the CDR3 is TGTGCCAGCAGCTTAAGTAGCTCTGGGGCCAACGTCCTGACTTTC. This translates into CASSLSSSGANVLTF. The rearrangement joins TRBV7-9 to TRBJ2-6; D not resolved. The germline V gene has CDR1 SEHNR and CDR2 FQNEAQ (reference sequence). The CDR3 loop spans 15 amino acids. Trimming removed 2 bases at V and 0 bases at J, with 5 bases between.